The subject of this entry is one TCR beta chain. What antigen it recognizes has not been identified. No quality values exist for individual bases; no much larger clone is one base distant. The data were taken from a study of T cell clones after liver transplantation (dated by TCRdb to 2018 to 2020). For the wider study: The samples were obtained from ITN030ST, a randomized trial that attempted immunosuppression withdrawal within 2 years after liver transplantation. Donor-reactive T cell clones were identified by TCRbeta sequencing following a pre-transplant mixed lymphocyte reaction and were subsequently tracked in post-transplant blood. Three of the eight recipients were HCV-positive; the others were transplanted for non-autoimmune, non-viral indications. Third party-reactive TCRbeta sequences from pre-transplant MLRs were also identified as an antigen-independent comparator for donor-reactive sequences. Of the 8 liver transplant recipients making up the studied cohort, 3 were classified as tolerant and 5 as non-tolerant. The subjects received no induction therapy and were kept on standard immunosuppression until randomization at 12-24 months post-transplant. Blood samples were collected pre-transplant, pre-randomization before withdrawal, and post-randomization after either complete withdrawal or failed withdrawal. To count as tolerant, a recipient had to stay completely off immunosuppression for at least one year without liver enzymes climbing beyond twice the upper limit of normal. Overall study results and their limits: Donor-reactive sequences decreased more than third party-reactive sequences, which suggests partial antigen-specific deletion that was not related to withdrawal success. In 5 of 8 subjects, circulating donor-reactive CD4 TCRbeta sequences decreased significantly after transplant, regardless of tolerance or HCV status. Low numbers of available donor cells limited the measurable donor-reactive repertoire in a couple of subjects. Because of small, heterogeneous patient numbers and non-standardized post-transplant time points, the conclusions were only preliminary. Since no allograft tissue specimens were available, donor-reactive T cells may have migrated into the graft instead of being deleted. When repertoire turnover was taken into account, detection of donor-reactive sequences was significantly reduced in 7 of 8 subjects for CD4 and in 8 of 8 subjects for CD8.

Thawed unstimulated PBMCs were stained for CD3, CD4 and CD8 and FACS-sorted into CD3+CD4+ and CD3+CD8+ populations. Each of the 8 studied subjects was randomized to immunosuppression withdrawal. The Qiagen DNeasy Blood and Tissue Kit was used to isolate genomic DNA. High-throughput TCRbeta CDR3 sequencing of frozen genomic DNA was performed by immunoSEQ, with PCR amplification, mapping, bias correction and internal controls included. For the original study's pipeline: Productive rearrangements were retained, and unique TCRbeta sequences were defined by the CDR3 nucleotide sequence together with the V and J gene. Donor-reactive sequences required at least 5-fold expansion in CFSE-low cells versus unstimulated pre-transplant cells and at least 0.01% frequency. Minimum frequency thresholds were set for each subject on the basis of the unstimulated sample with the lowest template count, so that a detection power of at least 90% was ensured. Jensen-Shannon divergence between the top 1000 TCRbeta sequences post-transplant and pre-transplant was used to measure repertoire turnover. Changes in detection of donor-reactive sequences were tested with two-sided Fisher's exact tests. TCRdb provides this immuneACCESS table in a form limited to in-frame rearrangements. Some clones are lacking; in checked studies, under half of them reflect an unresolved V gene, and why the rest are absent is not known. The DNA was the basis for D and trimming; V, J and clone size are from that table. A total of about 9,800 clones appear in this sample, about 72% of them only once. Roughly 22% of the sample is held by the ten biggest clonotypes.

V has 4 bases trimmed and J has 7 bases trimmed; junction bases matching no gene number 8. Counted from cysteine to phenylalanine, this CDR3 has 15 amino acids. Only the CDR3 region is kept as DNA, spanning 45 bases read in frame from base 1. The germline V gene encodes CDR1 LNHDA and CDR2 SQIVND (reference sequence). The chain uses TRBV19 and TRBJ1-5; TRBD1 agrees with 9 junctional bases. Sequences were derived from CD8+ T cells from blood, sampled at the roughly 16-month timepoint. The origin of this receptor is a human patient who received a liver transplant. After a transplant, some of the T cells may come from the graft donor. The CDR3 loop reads CASSTTDRGGQPQHF. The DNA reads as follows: TGTGCCAGTAGTACCACGGACAGGGGCGGGCAGCCCCAGCATTTT. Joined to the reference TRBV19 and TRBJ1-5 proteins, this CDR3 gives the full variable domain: DGGITQSPKYLFRKEGQNVTLSCEQNLNHDAMYWYRQDPGQGLRLIYYSQIVNDFQKGDIAEGYSVSREKKESFPLTVTSAQKNPTAFYLCASSTTDRGGQPQHFGDGTRLSIL.